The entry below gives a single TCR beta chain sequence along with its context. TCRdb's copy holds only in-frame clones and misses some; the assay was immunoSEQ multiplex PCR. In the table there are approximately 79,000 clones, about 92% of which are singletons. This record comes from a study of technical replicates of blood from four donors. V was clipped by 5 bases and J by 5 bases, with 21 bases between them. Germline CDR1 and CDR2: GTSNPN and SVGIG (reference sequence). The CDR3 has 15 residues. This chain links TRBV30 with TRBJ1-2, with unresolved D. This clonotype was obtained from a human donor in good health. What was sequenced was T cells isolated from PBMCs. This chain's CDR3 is CAWATTLRSRYGYTF. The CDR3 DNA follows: TGTGCCTGGGCCACGACTCTAAGGAGTCGGTATGGCTACACCTTC.